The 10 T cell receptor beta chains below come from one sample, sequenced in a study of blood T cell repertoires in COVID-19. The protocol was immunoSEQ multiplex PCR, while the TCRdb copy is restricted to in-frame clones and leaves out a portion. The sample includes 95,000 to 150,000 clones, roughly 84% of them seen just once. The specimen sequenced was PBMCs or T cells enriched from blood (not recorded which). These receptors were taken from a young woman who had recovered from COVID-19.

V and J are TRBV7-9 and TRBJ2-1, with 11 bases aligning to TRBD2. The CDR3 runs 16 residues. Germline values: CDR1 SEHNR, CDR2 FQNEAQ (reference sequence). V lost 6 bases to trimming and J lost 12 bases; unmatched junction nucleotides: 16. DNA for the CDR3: TGTGCCAGCAGGGGCTCTAGGGGACTAGCGGACACGGGGCAGTTCTTC. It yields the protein CASRGSRGLADTGQFF. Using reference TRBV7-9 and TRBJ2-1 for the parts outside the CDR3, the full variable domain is DTGVSQNPRHKITKRGQNVTFRCDPISEHNRLYWYRQTLGQGPEFLTYFQNEAQLEKSRLLSDRFSAERPKGSFSTLEIQRTEQGDSAMYLCASRGSRGLADTGQFFGPGTRLTVL.

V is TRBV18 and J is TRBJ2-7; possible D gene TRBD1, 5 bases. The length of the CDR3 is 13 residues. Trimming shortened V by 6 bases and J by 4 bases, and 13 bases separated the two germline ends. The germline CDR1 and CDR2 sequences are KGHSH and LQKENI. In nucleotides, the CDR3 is TGTGCCAGCTCGTCCAGCACAGGATACGAGCAGTACTTC. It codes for CASSSSTGYEQYF.

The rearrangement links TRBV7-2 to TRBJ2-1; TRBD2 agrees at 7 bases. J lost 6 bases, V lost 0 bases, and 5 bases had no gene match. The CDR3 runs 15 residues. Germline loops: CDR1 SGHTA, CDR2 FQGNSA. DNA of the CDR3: TGTGCCAGCAGCTTAGCGTCGGGGGGTCGCAATGAGCAGTTCTTC. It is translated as CASSLASGGRNEQFF.

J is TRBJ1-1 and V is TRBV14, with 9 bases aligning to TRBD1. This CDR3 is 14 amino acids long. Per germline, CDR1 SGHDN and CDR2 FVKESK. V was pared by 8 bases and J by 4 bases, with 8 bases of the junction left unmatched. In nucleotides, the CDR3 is TGTGCCAGCGCAGACAGGGGGTCTTCCACTGAAGCTTTCTTT. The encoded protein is CASADRGSSTEAFF.

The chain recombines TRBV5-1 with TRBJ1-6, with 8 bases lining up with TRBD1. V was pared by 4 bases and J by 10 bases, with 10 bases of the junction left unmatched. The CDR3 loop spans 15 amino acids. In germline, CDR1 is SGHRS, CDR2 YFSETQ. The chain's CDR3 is CASSGRTGTTSPLHF. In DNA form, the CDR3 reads TGCGCCAGCAGCGGACGGACAGGGACGACGTCACCCCTCCACTTT.

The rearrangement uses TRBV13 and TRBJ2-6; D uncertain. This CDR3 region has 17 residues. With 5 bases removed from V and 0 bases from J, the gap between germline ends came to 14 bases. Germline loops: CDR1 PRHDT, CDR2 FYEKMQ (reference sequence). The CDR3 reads CASSTRSQSSGANVLTF. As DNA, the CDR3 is TGTGCCAGCAGCACACGTTCACAAAGCTCTGGGGCCAACGTCCTGACTTTC.

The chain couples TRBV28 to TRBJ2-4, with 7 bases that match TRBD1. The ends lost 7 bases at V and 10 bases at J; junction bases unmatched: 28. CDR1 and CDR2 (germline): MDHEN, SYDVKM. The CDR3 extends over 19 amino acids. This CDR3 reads CASTLRRFKETGSQGIQYF. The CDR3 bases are TGTGCCAGCACCCTGCGTCGATTTAAAGAGACAGGGTCTCAAGGAATTCAGTACTTC.

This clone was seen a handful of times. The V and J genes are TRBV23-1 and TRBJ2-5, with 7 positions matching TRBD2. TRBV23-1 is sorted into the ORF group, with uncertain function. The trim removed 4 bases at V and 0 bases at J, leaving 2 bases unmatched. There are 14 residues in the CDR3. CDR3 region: CASSRLADQETQYF. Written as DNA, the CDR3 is TGCGCCAGCAGTCGGCTAGCGGACCAAGAGACCCAGTACTTC.

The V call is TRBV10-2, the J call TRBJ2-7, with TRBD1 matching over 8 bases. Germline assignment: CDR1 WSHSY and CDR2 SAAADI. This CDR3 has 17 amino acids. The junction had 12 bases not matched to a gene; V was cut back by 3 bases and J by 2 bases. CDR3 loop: CASSDFSWTGNTYEQYF. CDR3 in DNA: TGCGCCAGCAGTGATTTCTCGTGGACAGGGAACACCTACGAGCAGTACTTC.

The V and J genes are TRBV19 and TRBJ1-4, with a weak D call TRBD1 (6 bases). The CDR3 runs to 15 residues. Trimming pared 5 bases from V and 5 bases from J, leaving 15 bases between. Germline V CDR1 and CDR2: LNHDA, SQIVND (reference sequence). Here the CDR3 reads CASSDQGLGNEKLFF. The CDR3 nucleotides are TGTGCCAGTAGTGACCAGGGGCTGGGGAATGAAAAACTGTTTTTT.